A selection of T cell receptor beta chains follows, all from one sample in a study of blood T cell repertoires in COVID-19. TCRdb's table, derived via immunoSEQ multiplex PCR, lists solely in-frame clones and lacks some. Here the sample spans some 300,000 clones, about nine tenths being singletons. Sample: PBMCs or T cells enriched from blood (not recorded which). Receptors were obtained from a middle-aged woman who had recovered from COVID-19. Both conserved end residues are part of each CDR3. The order of the fields is clone size, D gene, V gene, J gene, CDR3 DNA, CDR3 protein. D genes are given only for firm matches. Only some rows state a clone size, as once, few, many or a class for expanded clones.

.	TRBD2	TRBV5-1	TRBJ2-7	TGCGCCAGCCGGAATTTAGCGGGAGGCCTGGGAGAGCAGTACTTC	CASRNLAGGLGEQYF
.	TRBD1	TRBV7-2	TRBJ2-2	TGTGCCAGCTCCTCAAGAAGGGGGCGAGCCGGGGAGCTGTTTTTT	CASSSRRGRAGELFF
.	.	TRBV7-9	TRBJ1-2	TGTGCCAGCAGCCCGGACAGCCCTAGTGGCTACACCTTC	CASSPDSPSGYTF
once	.	TRBV10-3	TRBJ1-2	TGTGCCATCAGTGAGCGGTCAGAGGGGGAATCTGGCTACACCTTC	CAISERSEGESGYTF
once	.	TRBV7-2	TRBJ1-2	TGTGCCAGCAGCTTAGAGTTCTCCGCGGGGGCTGGCTACACCTTC	CASSLEFSAGAGYTF
.	TRBD2	TRBV7-2	TRBJ2-1	TGTGCCAGCAGCTTCAGGACTAGCGGGAGGGACCGTTACAATGAGCAGTTCTTC	CASSFRTSGRDRYNEQFF
.	.	TRBV5-1	TRBJ2-1	TGCGCCAGCAGCTTGGAAGGACATAGCTACAATGAGCAGTTCTTC	CASSLEGHSYNEQFF
.	.	TRBV6-6	TRBJ2-5	TGTGCCAGCAGTTATGCTGGAGGAGAGACCCAGTACTTC	CASSYAGGETQYF
.	.	TRBV7-9	TRBJ1-4	TGTGCCAGCAGCTTACTGACTACAACTAATGAAAAACTGTTTTTT	CASSLLTTTNEKLFF
.	TRBD2	TRBV10-3	TRBJ2-5	TGTGCCATCAGTGAGGAGCAGGGAGGGGAGACCCAGTACTTC	CAISEEQGGETQYF
.	TRBD2	TRBV19	TRBJ2-7	TGTGCCAGTACCCGGACTAGCGGGAGGGCCCCCCACGAGCAGTACTTC	CASTRTSGRAPHEQYF
.	.	TRBV19	TRBJ2-2	TGTGCCAGTATCCGATCCCCAGGGGCGCGAGGCGGGGAGCTGTTTTTT	CASIRSPGARGGELFF
.	.	TRBV5-5	TRBJ1-4	TGTGCCAGCAGCGCACAGGGCAGTGATGAAAAACTGTTTTTT	CASSAQGSDEKLFF
.	.	TRBV6-1	TRBJ1-4	TGTGCCAGCAGTGAACCAGGGGCTTCTAGTGAAAAACTGTTTTTT	CASSEPGASSEKLFF
.	TRBD2	TRBV5-1	TRBJ2-7	TGCGCCAGCAGCTCGACCGGTACACTAGCGGGAGTCGGGGAGCAGTACTTC	CASSSTGTLAGVGEQYF
.	.	TRBV6-4	TRBJ2-3	TGTGCCAGCAGCCTCGCGGATACGCAGTATTTT	CASSLADTQYF
.	.	TRBV15	TRBJ2-6	TGTGCCACCAGCAGGGGGCAGTCCCCTGGGGCCAACGTCCTGACTTTC	CATSRGQSPGANVLTF
medium-sized	.	TRBV28	TRBJ1-6	TGTGCCAGCAGTTCTGATTCACTTTCACCCCTCCACTTT	CASSSDSLSPLHF
once	TRBD2	TRBV7-9	TRBJ2-1	TGTGCCAGCAGCCGCCCGGCAAGCGGGGGAAATGAGCAGTTCTTC	CASSRPASGGNEQFF
.	.	TRBV2	TRBJ1-6	TGTGCCAGCAAGCCTTTCCGTAATAATTCACCCCTCCACTTT	CASKPFRNNSPLHF
.	TRBD2	TRBV7-8	TRBJ2-7	TGTGCCAGCAGCGCCCTAGCGGGAGTGGTCTCCGAGCAGTACTTC	CASSALAGVVSEQYF
.	.	TRBV6-2/TRBV6-3	TRBJ1-1	TGTGCCAGCAGTTACTCGGAGGGATCCACTGAAGCTTTCTTT	CASSYSEGSTEAFF
few	TRBD1	TRBV15	TRBJ1-5	TGTGCCACCAGCAGAGGACGGGACAGGGCAAGGAGCAATCAGCCCCAGCATTTT	CATSRGRDRARSNQPQHF
.	TRBD2	TRBV28	TRBJ2-3	TGTGCCAGCACCCTGGTGAGGGGAGGGATCACAGATACGCAGTATTTT	CASTLVRGGITDTQYF
.	.	TRBV24-1	TRBJ1-3	TGTGCCACCAGTGATCCCGACGCCACAGAGTACTCTGGAAACACCATATATTTT	CATSDPDATEYSGNTIYF
.	TRBD2	TRBV5-1	TRBJ2-7	TGCGCCAGCACCGCTAGCGGGGGGACTTACGAGCAGTACTTC	CASTASGGTYEQYF
once	.	TRBV9	TRBJ2-3	TGTGCCAGCAGCGTAGACTATGGAACAGATACGCAGTATTTT	CASSVDYGTDTQYF
.	TRBD2	TRBV2	TRBJ2-7	TGTGCCAGCAGCTGGGGGCGGGGGGAATACGAGCAGTACTTC	CASSWGRGEYEQYF
.	TRBD2	TRBV25-1	TRBJ2-7	TGTGCCAGCAGTGACCCTGGAAGCGGGAAAAGCTACGAGCAGTACTTC	CASSDPGSGKSYEQYF
few	TRBD2	TRBV5-4	TRBJ2-3	TGTGCCAGCAGCGGCGGGGGGTTTAGCACAGATACGCAGTATTTT	CASSGGGFSTDTQYF
once	TRBD1	TRBV27	TRBJ1-1	TGTGCCAGCACGGACAGGGTTAGGACCGAAGCTTTCTTT	CASTDRVRTEAFF
.	TRBD1	TRBV27	TRBJ1-1	TGTGCCGCCAGGAGCGACAGGGGGCTAAGTCGGACTGAAGCTTTCTTT	CAARSDRGLSRTEAFF
.	.	TRBV18	TRBJ1-2	TGTGCCAGCTCACCCGTACACGGGGGGCTGTATGGCTACACCTTC	CASSPVHGGLYGYTF